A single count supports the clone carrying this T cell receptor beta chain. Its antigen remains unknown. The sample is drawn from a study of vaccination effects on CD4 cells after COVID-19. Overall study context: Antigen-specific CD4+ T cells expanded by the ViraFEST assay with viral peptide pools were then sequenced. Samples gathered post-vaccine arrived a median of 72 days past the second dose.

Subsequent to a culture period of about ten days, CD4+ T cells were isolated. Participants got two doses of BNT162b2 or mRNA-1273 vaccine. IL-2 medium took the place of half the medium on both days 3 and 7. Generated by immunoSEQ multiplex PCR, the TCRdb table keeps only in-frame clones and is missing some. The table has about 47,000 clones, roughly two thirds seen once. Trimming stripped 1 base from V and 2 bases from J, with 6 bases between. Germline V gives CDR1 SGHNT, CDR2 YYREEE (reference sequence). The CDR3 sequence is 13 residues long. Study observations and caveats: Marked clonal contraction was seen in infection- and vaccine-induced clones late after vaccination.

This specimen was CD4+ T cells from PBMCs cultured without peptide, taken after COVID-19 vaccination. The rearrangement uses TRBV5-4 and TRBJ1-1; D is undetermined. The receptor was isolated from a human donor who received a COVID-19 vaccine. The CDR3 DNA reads TGTGCCAGCAGCTTGCGGGGTAACACTGAAGCTTTCTTT. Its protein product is CASSLRGNTEAFF.